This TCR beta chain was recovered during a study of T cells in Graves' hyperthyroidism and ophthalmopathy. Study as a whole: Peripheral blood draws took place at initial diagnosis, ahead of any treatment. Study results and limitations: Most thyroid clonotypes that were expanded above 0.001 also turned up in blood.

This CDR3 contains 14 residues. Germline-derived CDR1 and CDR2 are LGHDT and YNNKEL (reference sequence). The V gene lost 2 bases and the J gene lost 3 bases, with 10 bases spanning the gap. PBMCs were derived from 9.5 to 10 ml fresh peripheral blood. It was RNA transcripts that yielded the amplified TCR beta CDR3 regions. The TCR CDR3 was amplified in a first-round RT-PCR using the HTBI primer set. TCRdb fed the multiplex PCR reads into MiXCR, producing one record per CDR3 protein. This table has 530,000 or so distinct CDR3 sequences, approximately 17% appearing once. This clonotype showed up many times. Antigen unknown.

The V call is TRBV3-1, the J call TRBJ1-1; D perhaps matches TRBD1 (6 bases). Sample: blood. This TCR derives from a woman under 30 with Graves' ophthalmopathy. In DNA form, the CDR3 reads TGTGCCAGCAGCCAAACATACAGGGACACTGAAGCTTTCTTT. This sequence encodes CASSQTYRDTEAFF.